The source of this T cell receptor (beta chain) is a study of regulatory T cells in long-lasting Graves disease. Germline V gene sequence: CDR1 SGHRS, CDR2 YFSETQ. Trimming left V 5 bases short and J 13 bases short, with 16 bases between. The CDR3 runs to 13 residues. Researchers made TCR beta libraries by using iRepertoire HTBI primers and running Arm-PCR on CDR3 regions. TCRdb processed the multiplex PCR reads anew with MiXCR; each CDR3 protein has one entry. Of hundreds of thousands of distinct CDR3 sequences in the sample, about 18% were seen once. The time point here: newly diagnosed GD, antithyroid drugs for less than 3 months. Extracted RNA from PBMCs served as the source of the TCR library. Graves' disease diagnoses used American Thyroid Association guidelines. Those enrolled as patients came out of an endocrinology department in Xi'an, China.

The specimen was peripheral blood mononuclear cells (PBMCs), collected at new diagnosis, from a patient treated with antithyroid drugs. The origin of this receptor is a female donor with Graves disease. The chain recombines TRBV5-1 with TRBJ2-6, with a possible D match to TRBD1 (5 bases). DNA of the CDR3: TGCGCCAGCAGTAATCCGACAGAGCCAGTCCTGACTTTC. Translation gives CASSNPTEPVLTF.